A single sample gave rise to the 8 T cell receptor beta chains below, sequenced in a study of long-term antiretroviral therapy in people with HIV. immunoSEQ v3.0 was run at survey level. Using immunoSEQ multiplex PCR, the repertoire was profiled, and TCRdb retains in-frame clones only, with some absent. The sample contains 36,000 or so clones, roughly 87% of which appear only once. The material sequenced was unsorted PBMCs, taken 0.6 years after starting antiretroviral therapy. These receptors all stem from a man between 18 and 35 years old with HIV.

The chain combines TRBV5-6 with TRBJ2-3, with D possibly being TRBD2 (6 bases). CDR1 SGHDT and CDR2 YYEEEE come from the germline V gene. Deletions cut 4 bases from V and 2 bases from J, with 11 bases between. The CDR3 is made up of 14 amino acids. Written as DNA, the CDR3 is TGTGCCAGCAGCCCGGGACTTGTCACAGATACGCAGTATTTT. Translating gives CASSPGLVTDTQYF. Filled out from reference TRBV5-6 and TRBJ2-3, the complete variable domain reads DAGVTQSPTHLIKTRGQQVTLRCSPKSGHDTVSWYQQALGQGPQFIFQYYEEEERQRGNFPDRFSGHQFPNYSSELNVNALLLGDSALYLCASSPGLVTDTQYFGPGTRLTVL.

The rearrangement links TRBV6-5 to TRBJ1-2; unclear D gene. Deletions cut 4 bases from V and 7 bases from J, with 19 bases between. Germline values: CDR1 MNHEY, CDR2 SVGAGI. This CDR3 is built from 15 residues. CDR3 bases: TGTGCCAGCAGTTCCTCGGGCCTCCGATGGGGTGGCTACACCTTC. Protein product: CASSSSGLRWGGYTF.

This clone has just a few counts. The V and J genes are TRBV28 and TRBJ2-7, with 9 bases fitting TRBD2. V was pared by 7 bases and J by 4 bases, with 14 bases of the junction left unmatched. Germline V CDR1 and CDR2: MDHEN, SYDVKM. The CDR3 consists of 16 residues. The CDR3 region has the DNA TGTGCCAGCACCACCTCTGAGGCTAGCGGGACTTACGAGCAGTACTTC. This sequence encodes CASTTSEASGTYEQYF. Based on the CDR3 plus reference TRBV28 and TRBJ2-7, the full variable domain is DVKVTQSSRYLVKRTGEKVFLECVQDMDHENMFWYRQDPGLGLRLIYFSYDVKMKEKGDIPEGYSVSREKKERFSLILESASTNQTSMYLCASTTSEASGTYEQYFGPGTRLTVT.

The rearrangement uses TRBV7-8 and TRBJ2-1; 14 bases align to TRBD2. The CDR3 extends over 15 amino acids. Germline assignment: CDR1 SGHVS and CDR2 FQNEAQ. The V and J ends lost 5 bases and 6 bases, in that order; junction bases with no gene match: 3. This CDR3 is CASSTGLAGVNEQFF. DNA for the CDR3: TGTGCCAGCAGCACGGGACTAGCGGGAGTCAATGAGCAGTTCTTC.

The chain carries TRBV28 and TRBJ2-1; 9 bases are shared with TRBD1. The V gene end was trimmed by 5 bases and the J gene end by 12 bases; junction bases not matched to a gene: 5. The length of the CDR3 is 12 residues. CDR1 and CDR2 from the germline V gene are MDHEN and SYDVKM. The CDR3, as DNA: TGTGCCAGCAGTCCGGGACAGGGATGGCAGTTCTTC. Translated: CASSPGQGWQFF.

V gene TRBV4-1 combines with J gene TRBJ1-1; 7 bases align to TRBD1. The CDR3 length is 16 residues. Germline V gene lookup returns CDR1 MGHRA and CDR2 YSYEKL. Trimming took 1 base from V and 2 from J; bases not matched to a gene: 7. The CDR3 here is CASSQGLTGANTEAFF. The CDR3, as DNA: TGCGCCAGCAGCCAAGGACTTACAGGGGCTAACACTGAAGCTTTCTTT.

This clone occurred a few times. V is TRBV11-2 and J is TRBJ2-7; 7 positions match TRBD1. This CDR3 is 15 amino acids long. Germline V gene data show CDR1 as SGHAT and CDR2 as FQNNGV. V trimming: 1 base; J trimming: 1 base; junction bases outside the gene matches: 4. In DNA form, the CDR3 reads TGTGCCAGCAGCTTAGGACAGGGTCGTTCCTACGAGCAGTACTTC. Protein sequence: CASSLGQGRSYEQYF.

This clone was seen only once. The chain recombines TRBV28 with TRBJ1-1; D gene unclear. Trimming left V 5 bases short and J 4 bases short, with 8 bases between. This CDR3 is built from 12 residues. Germline V lookup: CDR1 MDHEN, CDR2 SYDVKM. The CDR3 spells CASSRLPTEAFF. The CDR3 DNA follows: TGTGCCAGCAGTCGACTACCCACTGAAGCTTTCTTT. Combining the CDR3 with reference TRBV28 and TRBJ1-1 gives the whole variable domain DVKVTQSSRYLVKRTGEKVFLECVQDMDHENMFWYRQDPGLGLRLIYFSYDVKMKEKGDIPEGYSVSREKKERFSLILESASTNQTSMYLCASSRLPTEAFFGQGTRLTVV.